The 18 T cell receptor beta chains below were found in one sample sequenced in a study of control samples from healthy donors and cancer patients (dated by TCRdb to the early 2020s). Library preparation used the immunoSEQ multiplex PCR assay. Here the immuneACCESS table is served through TCRdb, limited to in-frame sequences with V and J called. Missing clones are a known gap in these copies; in checked studies unresolved V genes cover under half, and the rest lacks a known reason. For this sample the table gives 95,000 to 100,000 clones, of which 75% to 90% were detected only once. The ten biggest clones cover approximately 8.4% of the sample. The sample was blood. These receptors were collected from a man aged 25 to 45 in good health.

This rearrangement joins TRBV28 to TRBJ2-5; 7 bases map to TRBD2. Germline assignment: CDR1 MDHEN and CDR2 SYDVKM. The J segment lost 4 bases and the V segment lost 6 bases, leaving 8 bases of the junction unmatched. The CDR3 consists of 14 residues. DNA of the CDR3: TGTGCCAGCAGCCCGGGGGGAGAGGTAGAGACCCAGTACTTC. Translated: CASSPGGEVETQYF.

The chain joins TRBV6-2 or TRBV6-3 to TRBJ2-7, with 7 bases fitting TRBD1. The V gene's germline CDR1 is MNHEY and CDR2 SVGEGT. V lost 5 bases and J lost 6; bases outside the gene matches: 13. The CDR3 contains 15 residues. Written as DNA, the CDR3 is TGTGCCAGCAGTGAGCTCCGGGACAGACCTCGCGAGCAGTACTTC. This gives the protein CASSELRDRPREQYF.

The count of this clone is one. The chain couples TRBV6-2 or TRBV6-3 to TRBJ2-5; TRBD1 or TRBD2 may be the D gene (5 bases each). Germline CDR1 MNHEY, CDR2 SVGEGT. CDR3 length equals 16 residues. Trimming pared 7 bases from V and 7 bases from J, leaving 25 bases between. The CDR3 DNA reads as TGTGCCAGCACCCCACCCACGGGGCCCCCAAGTAGGACCCAGTACTTC. Translating it yields CASTPPTGPPSRTQYF.

The chain is built from TRBV5-8 and TRBJ2-1, with D possibly being TRBD1 (6 bases). Looked up from germline, CDR1 is SGHTS and CDR2 is YDEGEE. Trimming pared 4 bases from V and 0 bases from J, leaving 14 bases between. CDR3 length: 16 amino acids. In nucleotides, the CDR3 is TGTGCCAGCAGCACCGGACAGCCGAGCTCCTACAATGAGCAGTTCTTC. This encodes CASSTGQPSSYNEQFF.

The J gene is TRBJ1-2, the V gene TRBV11-2; a weak D match, TRBD1 (5 bases). Germline lookup yields CDR1 SGHAT and CDR2 FQNNGV. V was shortened by 5 bases and J by 6 bases, with 16 bases between the two germline ends. The CDR3 is made up of 14 amino acids. The CDR3 loop is CASSQIPGGDGYTF. The CDR3 DNA sequence: TGTGCCAGCAGCCAGATCCCGGGGGGGGATGGCTACACCTTC.

This clone was recorded only once. This sequence joins TRBV14 and TRBJ2-1; D may be TRBD1 (5 bases). V dropped 3 bases and J dropped 2 bases, with 14 bases sitting between them. This CDR3 is 16 amino acids long. Per the germline V gene, CDR1 is SGHDN and CDR2 is FVKESK. This chain's CDR3 is CASSHLTGPTYNEQFF. The CDR3 nucleotides read TGTGCCAGCAGCCACCTCACAGGACCCACCTACAATGAGCAGTTCTTC.

V and J are TRBV7-9 and TRBJ2-3; D possibly corresponds to TRBD2 (5 bases). Germline loops: CDR1 SEHNR, CDR2 FQNEAQ (reference sequence). CDR3 length equals 17 residues. V was cut by 1 base and J by 0 bases, with 14 bases left in between. The CDR3 DNA follows: TGTGCCAGCAGCTTAGGTGCCGGGGAGATGAGCACAGATACGCAGTATTTT. Residues: CASSLGAGEMSTDTQYF.

The chain has TRBV28 and TRBJ1-6; D perhaps matches TRBD1 (6 bases). CDR3 length: 15 amino acids. Per germline, CDR1 MDHEN and CDR2 SYDVKM. Trimming cost V 6 bases and J 9 bases, with 18 bases left between them. The CDR3 loop is CASRPWTVQSSPLHF. For the CDR3, the DNA is TGTGCCAGCAGACCGTGGACAGTTCAGTCTTCACCCCTCCACTTT.

This chain connects TRBV27 to TRBJ1-1, with 8 bases that match TRBD1. From germline, CDR1 is MNHEY and CDR2 SMNVEV (reference sequence). The CDR3 is 14 amino acids. The V and J ends lost 5 bases and 4 bases, in that order; junction bases with no gene match: 6. The CDR3 DNA reads as TGTGCCAGCAGTCCTGGACAGGGAATCACTGAAGCTTTCTTT. It codes for CASSPGQGITEAFF.

J is TRBJ1-5 and V is TRBV7-2; 10 nucleotides align to TRBD1. The germline V gene encodes CDR1 SGHTA and CDR2 FQGNSA. With 5 bases clipped from V and 1 base from J, the junction kept 2 bases outside the gene matches. The CDR3 is made up of 15 amino acids. CDR3 in DNA: TGTGCCAGCAGCAGGGACAGGGGAAGCAATCAGCCCCAGCATTTT. Translated, it gives CASSRDRGSNQPQHF.

This clone was detected once. CDR3 bases: TGTGCCAGCAGCTTTTATGGGGGAGAGAAAAGACCCTACGAGCAGTACTTC. As protein: CASSFYGGEKRPYEQYF. The chain joins TRBV7-2 to TRBJ2-7; D possibly matches TRBD1 or TRBD2 (5 bases each). Germline-derived CDR1 and CDR2 are SGHTA and FQGNSA. V was shortened by 3 bases and J by 2 bases, with 20 bases between the two germline ends. CDR3 length: 17 amino acids.

The chain's CDR3 is CASSFQSSTDTQYF. CDR3 nucleotides: TGCGCCAGCAGCTTTCAATCTAGCACAGATACGCAGTATTTT. V gene TRBV5-1 combines with J gene TRBJ2-3; D gene unclear. V lost 2 bases to trimming and J lost 0 bases, with 7 bases between them. Looked up from germline, CDR1 is SGHRS and CDR2 is YFSETQ. CDR3 length equals 14 residues.

V is TRBV10-3 and J is TRBJ2-7; tentatively, D is TRBD1 (5 bases). V lost 8 bases and J lost 0, with 14 bases in between. The germline gives CDR1 ENHRY, CDR2 SYGVKD. CDR3 size: 14 residues. As DNA, the CDR3 is TGTGCCATCCGCGAAGGGGTGAGCTCCTACGAGCAGTACTTC. Translated: CAIREGVSSYEQYF.

This sequence joins TRBV7-8 and TRBJ2-3; possibly TRBD1 for D (6 bases). The CDR3 is made up of 16 amino acids. Trimming shortened V by 0 bases and J by 2 bases, and 12 bases separated the two germline ends. Germline values: CDR1 SGHVS, CDR2 FQNEAQ. CDR3 sequence reads: CASSLATGFTTDTQYF. Here the CDR3 DNA reads TGTGCCAGCAGCTTAGCGACAGGTTTTACCACAGATACGCAGTATTTT. The full variable domain, with the rest looked up from reference TRBV7-8 and TRBJ2-3, is GAGVSQSPRYKVAKRGQDVALRCDPISGHVSLFWYQQALGQGPEFLTYFQNEAQLDKSGLPSDRFFAERPEGSVSTLKIQRTQQEDSAVYLCASSLATGFTTDTQYFGPGTRLTVL.

The chain combines TRBV7-2 with TRBJ2-3, with 8 bases that match TRBD2. Germline V gene lookup returns CDR1 SGHTA and CDR2 FQGNSA. The CDR3 loop spans 15 amino acids. The ends lost 3 bases at V and 5 bases at J; junction bases unmatched: 7. CDR3 sequence reads: CASSLRGVGGDTQYF. Here the CDR3 DNA reads TGTGCCAGCAGCTTGCGGGGGGTAGGGGGAGATACGCAGTATTTT.

The V gene is TRBV4-2, the J gene TRBJ2-7, with D possibly called TRBD1 or TRBD2 (5 bases each). The CDR3 is made up of 17 amino acids. Germline V CDR1 and CDR2: LGHNA, YNFKEQ. The ends were cut back, 3 bases at V and 2 bases at J, with 20 bases in the middle. The CDR3 reads CASSQSRGPAETYEQYF. The CDR3 DNA reads as TGTGCCAGCAGCCAGAGTAGGGGTCCAGCGGAAACCTACGAGCAGTACTTC.

Only one count was recorded for this clone. The chain carries TRBV2 and TRBJ1-1, with D perhaps matching TRBD1 (6 bases). The CDR3 loop spans 15 amino acids. Deletions cut 6 bases from V and 0 bases from J, with 14 bases between. Looked up from germline, CDR1 is SNHLY and CDR2 is FYNNEI. CDR3 loop: CASSQGGRMNTEAFF. CDR3 in DNA: TGTGCCAGCAGCCAAGGGGGACGGATGAACACTGAAGCTTTCTTT. Full variable domain (remainder filled in from reference TRBV2 and TRBJ1-1): EPEVTQTPSHQVTQMGQEVILRCVPISNHLYFYWYRQILGQKVEFLVSFYNNEISEKSEIFDDQFSVERPDGSNFTLKIRSTKLEDSAMYFCASSQGGRMNTEAFFGQGTRLTVV.

This chain connects TRBV9 to TRBJ2-3; 11 positions agree with TRBD2. J gave up 3 bases and V 3 bases, and 6 bases lay outside the gene matches. The germline V gene encodes CDR1 SGDLS and CDR2 YYNGEE. The CDR3 runs to 16 residues. The DNA for the CDR3 is TGTGCCAGCAGCGCGGTAGCGGGAGGGTATACAGATACGCAGTATTTT. Translating gives CASSAVAGGYTDTQYF.